These 22 T cell receptor beta chains came from one sample sequenced in a study of human T cells and chemical hapten exposure. TCRdb redid the calling of the RACE reads with MiXCR, one entry per CDR3 protein. The sample records about 80,000 distinct CDR3 sequences, around 10% being singletons. The time point was: patch test 2, 6 weeks after DPC sensitization. Treatment given: therapeutic diphenylcyclopropenone sensitization with weekly scalp DPC. Sequencing was performed on whole blood, taken in connection with sensitization to the hapten diphenylcyclopropenone (DPC). Every receptor here comes from a man aged 18 to 29 with alopecia areata. Some clones in this sample may be carry-over from other donors' samples.

This clonotype has more than one count but fewer than ten. The J gene is TRBJ1-5, the V gene TRBV6-2 or TRBV6-3; D unresolved. V shed 10 bases and J shed 0 bases, with 13 bases lying between them. From germline, CDR1 is MNHEY and CDR2 SVGEGT. CDR3 length: 14 residues. The CDR3 here is CATGRTNSNQPQHF. The CDR3 coding sequence is TGTGCCACTGGGCGAACAAATAGCAATCAGCCCCAGCATTTT.

This clonotype was counted at least ten times. The chain has TRBV28 and TRBJ1-5; no clear D. The CDR3 has 15 amino acids. Germline values: CDR1 MDHEN, CDR2 SYDVKM. The V and J ends lost 5 bases and 7 bases respectively, with 18 bases between them. Written as DNA, the CDR3 is TGTGCCAGCAGTGCCGGAGGGTTAGGAGGACAGCCCCAGCATTTT. Its protein is CASSAGGLGGQPQHF.

This clonotype turned up a few times. The chain recombines TRBV29-1 with TRBJ2-1; TRBD2 is a possible D gene (5 bases). The length of the CDR3 is 11 residues. Germline loops: CDR1 SQVTM, CDR2 ANQGSEA. V was trimmed by 6 bases and J by 13 bases, leaving 16 bases between them. CDR3 bases: TGCAGCGTGGACCCAGATGGGAGTCAGTTCTTC. This sequence encodes CSVDPDGSQFF.

This clonotype has at least ten counts. The rearrangement uses TRBV6-5 and TRBJ1-3; TRBD1 aligns across 9 bases. CDR1 is MNHEY, CDR2 SVGAGI, per germline. The CDR3 totals 15 residues. Trimming at V came to 2 bases and at J to 6 bases, leaving 5 bases not matched to a gene. CDR3 in DNA: TGTGCCAGCAGTTACACCTGGACAGGGGCAAACACCATATATTTT. This sequence encodes CASSYTWTGANTIYF.

At least ten counts were recorded for this clonotype. The chain is built from TRBV18 and TRBJ1-5; the D gene is possibly TRBD1 (6 bases). V gave up 3 bases and J gave up 1 base, with 10 bases separating them. CDR3 length equals 15 residues. From germline, CDR1 is KGHSH and CDR2 LQKENI. CDR3 in amino acids: CASSPSQGSNQPQHF. The CDR3 nucleotides read TGTGCCAGCTCACCTTCGCAGGGGAGCAATCAGCCCCAGCATTTT.

This clonotype was detected ten times or more. The J gene is TRBJ1-5, the V gene TRBV7-9, with D perhaps matching TRBD1 (5 bases). CDR3 size: 13 residues. With 6 bases removed from V and 4 bases from J, the gap between germline ends came to 10 bases. CDR1 SEHNR and CDR2 FQNEAQ come from the germline V gene (reference sequence). CDR3 loop: CASSHDSNQPQHF. The CDR3, as DNA: TGTGCCAGCAGTCACGACAGTAATCAGCCCCAGCATTTT.

V is TRBV20-1 and J is TRBJ1-3; no clear D gene. Germline CDR1 and CDR2: DFQATT and SNEGSKA (reference sequence). The CDR3 has 11 amino acids. With 6 bases removed from V and 0 bases from J, the gap between germline ends came to 3 bases. The CDR3 reads CSASSGNTIYF. The DNA of the CDR3 is TGCAGTGCCAGCTCTGGAAACACCATATATTTT.

The J gene is TRBJ2-7, the V gene TRBV10-2; TRBD1 might be the D (6 bases). Germline V gene lookup returns CDR1 WSHSY and CDR2 SAAADI. V shed 6 bases and J shed 2 bases, with 11 bases lying between them. This CDR3 spans 13 amino acids. This CDR3 reads CASSSGDPYEQYF. The CDR3 region has the DNA TGCGCCAGCAGCTCAGGGGACCCCTACGAGCAGTACTTC.

The genes are TRBV28 and TRBJ2-7; TRBD1 agrees at 8 bases. The CDR3 length is 13 residues. Trimming cost V 4 bases and J 4 bases; bases outside gene matches: 3. The germline V gene encodes CDR1 MDHEN and CDR2 SYDVKM. The CDR3 sequence: CASSSGGGYEQYF. CDR3 in DNA: TGTGCCAGCAGTTCAGGGGGCGGGTACGAGCAGTACTTC.

The J gene is TRBJ2-4, the V gene TRBV9; no reliable D call. Trimming took off 4 bases at V and 6 bases at J, with 14 bases between the two ends. The CDR3 extends over 14 amino acids. The germline gives CDR1 SGDLS, CDR2 YYNGEE. The CDR3 here is CASSPFLTGNIQYF. In nucleotides, the CDR3 is TGTGCCAGCAGCCCCTTTTTAACCGGAAACATTCAGTACTTC.

This clonotype has more than one count but fewer than ten. The J gene is TRBJ2-3, the V gene TRBV24-1; 8 bases fit TRBD1. J lost 0 bases, V lost 5 bases, and 3 bases had no gene match. Germline assignment: CDR1 KGHDR and CDR2 SFDVKD. This CDR3 spans 15 amino acids. CDR3 loop: CATSGQGPSTDTQYF. The CDR3 DNA follows: TGTGCCACCAGTGGACAGGGGCCTAGCACAGATACGCAGTATTTT.

As DNA, the CDR3 is TGTGCCAGCAGTGAGAGGACTACCACAGATACGCAGTATTTT. This gives the protein CASSERTTTDTQYF. The J gene is TRBJ2-3, the V gene TRBV6-1; D is perhaps TRBD2 (6 bases). Germline V CDR1 and CDR2: MNHNS, SASEGT. The CDR3 extends over 14 amino acids. Trimming stripped 3 bases from V and 2 bases from J, with 9 bases between.

The rearrangement uses TRBV6-5 and TRBJ2-6; D remains ambiguous. CDR3 length: 20 amino acids. Germline values: CDR1 MNHEY, CDR2 SVGAGI. V was pared by 4 bases and J by 0 bases, with 22 bases between. CDR3 sequence (DNA): TGTGCCAGCAGTTTTCATTATCTTTTAAACACCCCCTCTGGGGCCAACGTCCTGACTTTC. Translation gives CASSFHYLLNTPSGANVLTF.

Ten or more counts support this clonotype. The chain recombines TRBV6-5 with TRBJ2-7, with TRBD2 identical over 7 bases. The CDR3 loop spans 13 amino acids. Germline-derived CDR1 and CDR2 are MNHEY and SVGAGI. DNA of the CDR3: TGTGCTCTACCAGGGAGGGTTGGCTACGAGCAGTACGTC. Residues: CALPGRVGYEQYV.

Ten or more counts support this clonotype. The chain couples TRBV7-2 to TRBJ1-2; D is undetermined. Deletions cut 3 bases from V and 8 bases from J, with 4 bases between. Per the germline V gene, CDR1 is SGHTA and CDR2 is FQGNSA. CDR3 length: 10 amino acids. The CDR3 DNA reads as TGTGCCAGCAGCTTGGAAGGCTACACCTTC. Translated: CASSLEGYTF.

The CDR3 region is CASSQWSGAPAKLFF. DNA for the CDR3: TGTGCCAGCAGCCAATGGTCCGGGGCGCCGGCAAAACTGTTTTTT. This chain connects TRBV7-6 to TRBJ1-4; tentatively, D is TRBD1 (5 bases). There are 15 residues in the CDR3. V lost 5 bases, J lost 10 bases, and 20 bases lay in between. CDR1 is SGHVS, CDR2 FNYEAQ, per germline.

V is TRBV10-3 and J is TRBJ1-2; D is possibly TRBD1 (5 bases). Trimming cost V 6 bases and J 4 bases, with 9 bases left between them. Per the germline V gene, CDR1 is ENHRY and CDR2 is SYGVKD. The CDR3 loop spans 12 amino acids. In DNA, the CDR3 is TGTGCCATCAGCAGGACATCCTATGGCTACACCTTC. Amino acid sequence: CAISRTSYGYTF.

This clonotype was counted between two and nine times. This chain connects TRBV18 to TRBJ2-1, with D perhaps matching TRBD1 (6 bases). The germline gives CDR1 KGHSH, CDR2 LQKENI. CDR3 length: 11 amino acids. The V and J ends lost 6 bases and 8 bases respectively, with 8 bases between them. The CDR3 here is CASSRTDEQFF. The CDR3 coding sequence is TGTGCCAGCTCGCGGACAGATGAGCAGTTCTTC.

Here the CDR3 reads CASSMTSGGTDTQYF. DNA for the CDR3: TGTGCCAGCAGCATGACTAGCGGGGGTACAGATACGCAGTATTTT. This rearrangement joins TRBV9 to TRBJ2-3; 12 bases align to TRBD2. With V trimmed by 4 bases and J by 3 bases, 3 bases remained unmatched. This CDR3 is 15 amino acids long. Germline CDR1 is SGDLS and CDR2 is YYNGEE.

There are many counts of this clonotype. This rearrangement joins TRBV28 to TRBJ2-1, with D unresolved. V was clipped by 5 bases and J by 15 bases, with 17 bases between them. Germline CDR1 MDHEN, CDR2 SYDVKM. This CDR3 is 12 amino acids long. The CDR3 DNA follows: TGTGCCAGCAGTCGGCAACAAATGAAGTGGTTCTTC. Protein sequence: CASSRQQMKWFF.

The table lists this clonotype with many counts. This chain uses TRBV4-2 with TRBJ2-3; 8 bases align to TRBD1. The junction had 10 bases not matched to a gene; V was cut back by 4 bases and J by 1 base. The CDR3 is made up of 17 amino acids. CDR1 and CDR2 (germline): LGHNA, YNFKEQ. DNA for the CDR3: TGTGCCAGCAGCCTCCGTGCAAGGGGACAGGGCACAGATACGCAGTATTTT. Protein product: CASSLRARGQGTDTQYF.

This rearrangement joins TRBV9 to TRBJ1-6; no clear D gene. Trimming removed 0 bases from V and 0 bases from J, with 10 bases in between. CDR1 SGDLS and CDR2 YYNGEE come from the germline V gene. CDR3 size: 17 residues. The CDR3 DNA sequence: TGTGCCAGCAGCGTAGCGGGCGGATCCTCCTATAATTCACCCCTCCACTTT. Protein: CASSVAGGSSYNSPLHF.